The rows below give T cell receptor beta chains drawn from one sample of a study of radiotherapy plus CTLA-4 blockade in lung cancer. The method was immunoSEQ multiplex PCR; TCRdb's version includes in-frame clones alone and lacks a portion of them. The repertoire holds 55,000 to 65,000 clones, 70% to 80% seen once, with 2.9% in the top ten. Specimen: peripheral blood, collected from a patient treated with radiotherapy plus ipilimumab. These receptor sequences come from a human donor with non-small cell lung cancer who had a complete response to radiotherapy plus ipilimumab. Each CDR3 is given with its conserved first and last residue. The D gene is left open where the match is weak. Where a row states a size, it is once, few, many or the class of an expanded clone; other rows omit it.

J gene: TRBJ2-7; V gene: TRBV28; D gene: TRBD1; clone size: .; CDR3 length: 16; CDR3 protein: CASSWGQGRSPYEQYF; CDR3 DNA: TGTGCCAGCAGTTGGGGACAGGGGAGAAGCCCCTACGAGCAGTACTTC
J gene: TRBJ1-3; V gene: TRBV28; D gene: .; clone size: few; CDR3 length: 15; CDR3 protein: CASSFFAGAGNTIYF; CDR3 DNA: TGTGCCAGCAGCTTCTTCGCAGGGGCTGGAAACACCATATATTTT
J gene: TRBJ2-1; V gene: TRBV7-3; D gene: TRBD2; clone size: .; CDR3 length: 15; CDR3 protein: CASSSALAGPNEQFF; CDR3 DNA: TGTGCCAGCAGCAGCGCACTAGCGGGACCCAATGAGCAGTTCTTC
J gene: TRBJ2-2; V gene: TRBV18; D gene: TRBD1; clone size: .; CDR3 length: 14; CDR3 protein: CASSESGTALWLFF; CDR3 DNA: TGTGCCAGCTCAGAATCCGGGACAGCATTGTGGCTGTTTTTT
J gene: TRBJ2-2; V gene: TRBV6-1; D gene: TRBD1; clone size: .; CDR3 length: 15; CDR3 protein: CASSDGQGATGELFF; CDR3 DNA: TGTGCCAGCAGTGACGGACAGGGGGCTACCGGGGAGCTGTTTTTT
J gene: TRBJ2-4; V gene: TRBV7-4; D gene: TRBD2; clone size: once; CDR3 length: 22; CDR3 protein: CASSSTTDLSGRLVRAKNIQYF; CDR3 DNA: TGTGCCAGCAGCTCCACAACCGACTTGAGCGGGAGACTCGTTAGGGCCAAAAACATTCAGTACTTC
J gene: TRBJ2-4; V gene: TRBV18; D gene: .; clone size: .; CDR3 length: 14; CDR3 protein: CASSPERAKNIQYF; CDR3 DNA: TGTGCCAGCTCACCCGAGAGAGCCAAAAACATTCAGTACTTC
J gene: TRBJ1-1; V gene: TRBV28; D gene: .; clone size: .; CDR3 length: 14; CDR3 protein: CASTLNTLNTEAFF; CDR3 DNA: TGTGCCAGCACACTAAATACACTTAACACTGAAGCTTTCTTT
J gene: TRBJ1-1; V gene: TRBV30; D gene: .; clone size: .; CDR3 length: 12; CDR3 protein: CAWSAGVTEAFF; CDR3 DNA: TGTGCCTGGAGTGCAGGGGTTACTGAAGCTTTCTTT
J gene: TRBJ1-2; V gene: TRBV15; D gene: TRBD1; clone size: .; CDR3 length: 16; CDR3 protein: CATSRDRGIPLYGYTF; CDR3 DNA: TGTGCCACCAGCAGGGACAGGGGAATCCCTCTCTATGGCTACACCTTC
J gene: TRBJ2-3; V gene: TRBV15; D gene: TRBD2; clone size: once; CDR3 length: 18; CDR3 protein: CATSRSPRTSGSADTQYF; CDR3 DNA: TGTGCCACCAGCAGATCACCCCGGACTAGCGGGAGTGCAGATACGCAGTATTTT
J gene: TRBJ1-1; V gene: TRBV6-5; D gene: TRBD1; clone size: .; CDR3 length: 13; CDR3 protein: CASTHRGGTEAFF; CDR3 DNA: TGTGCCAGCACCCACAGGGGAGGAACTGAAGCTTTCTTT
J gene: TRBJ2-7; V gene: TRBV7-2; D gene: TRBD2; clone size: .; CDR3 length: 16; CDR3 protein: CASSPRAGGPSYEQYF; CDR3 DNA: TGTGCCAGCAGCCCACGGGCGGGGGGGCCTTCCTACGAGCAGTACTTC
J gene: TRBJ2-3; V gene: TRBV29-1; D gene: .; clone size: .; CDR3 length: 13; CDR3 protein: CSVGRGPRDTQYF; CDR3 DNA: TGCAGCGTTGGGAGGGGACCCCGGGATACGCAGTATTTT
J gene: TRBJ1-5; V gene: TRBV2; D gene: .; clone size: .; CDR3 length: 14; CDR3 protein: CASSGGGWDQPQHF; CDR3 DNA: TGTGCCAGCAGTGGGGGGGGCTGGGATCAGCCCCAGCATTTT
J gene: TRBJ2-3; V gene: TRBV5-1; D gene: TRBD2; clone size: .; CDR3 length: 16; CDR3 protein: CASSPNSGRSTDTQYF; CDR3 DNA: TGCGCCAGCAGCCCTAATAGCGGGAGAAGCACAGATACGCAGTATTTT
J gene: TRBJ1-5; V gene: TRBV19; D gene: .; clone size: few; CDR3 length: 14; CDR3 protein: CASTPGLRNQPQHF; CDR3 DNA: TGTGCCAGTACCCCAGGCCTCCGGAATCAGCCCCAGCATTTT
J gene: TRBJ2-1; V gene: TRBV11-2; D gene: .; clone size: .; CDR3 length: 11; CDR3 protein: CASSLSNEQFF; CDR3 DNA: TGTGCCAGCAGCCTGAGCAATGAGCAGTTCTTC
J gene: TRBJ2-3; V gene: TRBV6-5; D gene: TRBD2; clone size: .; CDR3 length: 16; CDR3 protein: CASSYSGLAGGDTQYF; CDR3 DNA: TGTGCCAGCAGTTACTCGGGGTTAGCGGGGGGAGATACGCAGTATTTT
J gene: TRBJ2-7; V gene: TRBV19; D gene: TRBD1; clone size: .; CDR3 length: 15; CDR3 protein: CARRLGTGGLYEQYF; CDR3 DNA: TGTGCCAGAAGACTAGGGACAGGGGGCCTTTACGAGCAGTACTTC
J gene: TRBJ2-7; V gene: TRBV5-1; D gene: TRBD2; clone size: .; CDR3 length: 15; CDR3 protein: CASSSLAGVFYEQYF; CDR3 DNA: TGCGCCAGCAGCTCACTAGCGGGAGTTTTCTACGAGCAGTACTTC
J gene: TRBJ2-3; V gene: TRBV7-2; D gene: .; clone size: few; CDR3 length: 16; CDR3 protein: CASSLSGAQRTDTQYF; CDR3 DNA: TGTGCCAGCAGCTTATCTGGGGCGCAACGCACAGATACGCAGTATTTT
J gene: TRBJ1-6; V gene: TRBV27; D gene: .; clone size: once; CDR3 length: 16; CDR3 protein: CASSHTTGPYNSPLHF; CDR3 DNA: TGTGCCAGCAGTCACACCACAGGTCCCTATAATTCACCCCTCCACTTT
J gene: TRBJ2-3; V gene: TRBV10-1; D gene: TRBD2; clone size: .; CDR3 length: 15; CDR3 protein: CASSEIGGSADTQYF; CDR3 DNA: TGCGCCAGCAGTGAGATCGGCGGGAGCGCAGATACGCAGTATTTT
J gene: TRBJ1-2; V gene: TRBV29-1; D gene: .; clone size: .; CDR3 length: 14; CDR3 protein: CSVLQWPRVVGYTF; CDR3 DNA: TGCAGCGTCTTACAGTGGCCGAGGGTGGTTGGCTACACCTTC
J gene: TRBJ2-7; V gene: TRBV10-3; D gene: TRBD1; clone size: few; CDR3 length: 15; CDR3 protein: CATKLPGQGSYEQYF; CDR3 DNA: TGTGCCACTAAACTACCGGGACAGGGGTCCTACGAGCAGTACTTC
J gene: TRBJ2-7; V gene: TRBV29-1; D gene: .; clone size: .; CDR3 length: 15; CDR3 protein: CSVGNWGREVYEQYF; CDR3 DNA: TGCAGCGTTGGAAATTGGGGCAGGGAAGTCTACGAGCAGTACTTC
J gene: TRBJ2-5; V gene: TRBV29-1; D gene: TRBD2; clone size: .; CDR3 length: 15; CDR3 protein: CSVVLAGVSQETQYF; CDR3 DNA: TGCAGCGTTGTCTTAGCGGGAGTGTCCCAAGAGACCCAGTACTTC
J gene: TRBJ1-1; V gene: TRBV29-1; D gene: .; clone size: once; CDR3 length: 12; CDR3 protein: CSVGGVNTEAFF; CDR3 DNA: TGCAGCGTTGGGGGCGTTAACACTGAAGCTTTCTTT
J gene: TRBJ1-2; V gene: TRBV27; D gene: TRBD1; clone size: .; CDR3 length: 13; CDR3 protein: CASSNTGGYGYTF; CDR3 DNA: TGTGCCAGCAGTAACACAGGGGGCTATGGCTACACCTTC
J gene: TRBJ1-2; V gene: TRBV15; D gene: TRBD1; clone size: .; CDR3 length: 15; CDR3 protein: CATSREVDRGYGYTF; CDR3 DNA: TGTGCCACCAGCAGAGAGGTGGACAGGGGCTATGGCTACACCTTC